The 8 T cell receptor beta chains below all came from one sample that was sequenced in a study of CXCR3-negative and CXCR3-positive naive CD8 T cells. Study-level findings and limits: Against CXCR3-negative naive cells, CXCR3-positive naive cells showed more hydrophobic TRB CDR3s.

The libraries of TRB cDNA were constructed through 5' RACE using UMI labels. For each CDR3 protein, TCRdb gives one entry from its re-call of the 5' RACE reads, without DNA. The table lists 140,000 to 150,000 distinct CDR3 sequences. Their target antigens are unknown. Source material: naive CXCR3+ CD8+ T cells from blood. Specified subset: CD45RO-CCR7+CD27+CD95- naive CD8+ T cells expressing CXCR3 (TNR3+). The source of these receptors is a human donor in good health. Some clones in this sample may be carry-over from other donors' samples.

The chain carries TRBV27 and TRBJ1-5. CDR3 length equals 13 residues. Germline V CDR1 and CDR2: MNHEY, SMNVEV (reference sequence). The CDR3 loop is CASSWSRNQPQHF.

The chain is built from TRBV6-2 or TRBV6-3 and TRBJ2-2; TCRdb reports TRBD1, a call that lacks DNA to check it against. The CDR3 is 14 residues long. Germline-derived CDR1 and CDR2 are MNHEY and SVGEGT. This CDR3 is CASSLGTHTGELFF.

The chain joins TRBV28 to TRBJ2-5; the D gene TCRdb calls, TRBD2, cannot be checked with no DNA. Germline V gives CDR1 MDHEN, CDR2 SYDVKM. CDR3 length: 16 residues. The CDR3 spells CASSSSHRARVETQYF.

CDR3: CASSPQLAETYEQYF. The chain is built from TRBV5-5 and TRBJ2-7; no DNA is available, so the TRBD2 call from TCRdb remains unchecked. Germline-derived CDR1 and CDR2 are SGHKS and YYEKEE (reference sequence). This CDR3 region has 15 residues.

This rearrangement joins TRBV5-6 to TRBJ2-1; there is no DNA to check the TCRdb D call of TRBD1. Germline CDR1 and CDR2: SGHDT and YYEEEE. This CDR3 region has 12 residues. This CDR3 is CASTGPHNEQFF.

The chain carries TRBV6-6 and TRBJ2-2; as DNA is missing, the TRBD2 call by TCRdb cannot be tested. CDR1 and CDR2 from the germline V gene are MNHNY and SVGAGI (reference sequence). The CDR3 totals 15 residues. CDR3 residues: CASSGLAGDPGELFF.

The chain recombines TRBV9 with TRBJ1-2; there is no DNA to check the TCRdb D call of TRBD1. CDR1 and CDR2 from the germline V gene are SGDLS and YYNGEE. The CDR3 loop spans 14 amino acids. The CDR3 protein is CASMRRGQNYGYTF.

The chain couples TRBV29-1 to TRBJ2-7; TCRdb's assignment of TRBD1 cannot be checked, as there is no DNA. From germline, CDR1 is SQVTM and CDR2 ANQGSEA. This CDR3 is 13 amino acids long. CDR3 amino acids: CSVQTDFSYEQYF.